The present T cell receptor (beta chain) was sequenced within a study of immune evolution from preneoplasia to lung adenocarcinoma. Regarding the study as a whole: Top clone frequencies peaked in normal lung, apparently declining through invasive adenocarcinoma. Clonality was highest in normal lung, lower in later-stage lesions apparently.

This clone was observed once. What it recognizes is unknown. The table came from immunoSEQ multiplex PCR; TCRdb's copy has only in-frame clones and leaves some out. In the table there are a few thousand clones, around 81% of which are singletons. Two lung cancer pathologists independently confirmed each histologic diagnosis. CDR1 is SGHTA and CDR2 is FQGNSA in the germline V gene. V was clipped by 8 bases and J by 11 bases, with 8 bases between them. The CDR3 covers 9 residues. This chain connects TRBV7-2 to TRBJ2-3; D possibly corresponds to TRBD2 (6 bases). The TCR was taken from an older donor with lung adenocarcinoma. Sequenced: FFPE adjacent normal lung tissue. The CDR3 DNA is TGTGCCAGCGGGAGGATGCAGTATTTT. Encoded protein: CASGRMQYF.